This T cell receptor (beta chain) is drawn from a study of long-term antiretroviral therapy in people with HIV. Study-wide points: An increase in diversity followed ART, yet levels stayed below transplant donor controls.

Sequencing used immunoSEQ v3.0 at survey level. TCRdb keeps only in-frame clones here, not all; method: immunoSEQ multiplex PCR. Of around 15,000 clones listed, 70% to 85% are singletons. A word on this clone: The antigen is not known.

The samples, holding about 0.95-11 million cryopreserved PBMC, were thawed before DNA extraction was carried out. The input for sequencing was unsorted PBMCs, taken just before starting antiretroviral therapy. This receptor was identified in a man between 35 and 55 years old with HIV.

Written as DNA, the CDR3 is TGTGCCAGCAGCCTGGGAACAGGGGGTTTTTCCTACGAGCAGTACTTC. It specifies CASSLGTGGFSYEQYF. The V and J genes are TRBV14 and TRBJ2-7; 8 nucleotides align to TRBD1. Looked up from germline, CDR1 is SGHDN and CDR2 is FVKESK. V lost 4 bases, J lost 1 base, and 9 bases stayed unmatched. This CDR3 has 16 residues.